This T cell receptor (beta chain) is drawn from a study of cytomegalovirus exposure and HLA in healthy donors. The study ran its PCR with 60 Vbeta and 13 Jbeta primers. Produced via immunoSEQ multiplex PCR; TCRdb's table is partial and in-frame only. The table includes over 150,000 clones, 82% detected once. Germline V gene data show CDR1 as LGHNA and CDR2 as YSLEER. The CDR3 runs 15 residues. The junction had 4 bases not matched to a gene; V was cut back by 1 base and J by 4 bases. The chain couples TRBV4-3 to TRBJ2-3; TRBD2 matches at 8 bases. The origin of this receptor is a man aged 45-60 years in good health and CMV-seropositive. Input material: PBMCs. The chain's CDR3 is CASSQGGAGADTQYF. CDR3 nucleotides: TGCGCCAGCAGCCAAGGAGGAGCGGGAGCAGATACGCAGTATTTT.